The rows below give T cell receptor beta chains drawn from one sample of a study of CD8 T cells in Susac syndrome. TCRdb independently ran MiXCR on the immunoSEQ multiplex PCR reads; one entry per CDR3 protein. This table has around 130,000 distinct CDR3 sequences, just under 95% appearing once. Sequencing used CD8+ T cells from PBMCs. Receptors were obtained from a human donor with Susac syndrome. Each CDR3 is given with its conserved first and last residue. The D gene is left open where the match is weak. A clone size is listed for some rows: how often the clone was seen (once, few, many), or a class if it is expanded.

once	TRBV29-1	TRBJ1-2	NA	CSVPVRGPMGYGYTF	TGCAGCGTCCCGGTAAGGGGCCCAATGGGATATGGCTACACCTTC
NA	TRBV19	TRBJ2-7	NA	CASSPYPDGYEQYF	TGTGCCAGTAGTCCTTACCCGGACGGCTACGAGCAGTACTTC
NA	TRBV4-2	TRBJ2-3	TRBD2	CASSQEASGGPDTQYF	TGTGCCAGCAGCCAAGAGGCTAGCGGGGGCCCAGATACGCAGTATTTT
NA	TRBV5-6	TRBJ2-7	NA	CASSLYPGVDEQYF	TGTGCCAGCAGCTTGTATCCAGGGGTGGACGAGCAGTACTTC
NA	TRBV15	TRBJ1-6	TRBD1	CATSRGQGNSPLHF	TGTGCCACCAGCAGGGGACAGGGGAATTCACCCCTCCACTTT
NA	TRBV27	TRBJ2-1	NA	CATSMGYYNEQFF	TGTGCCACCAGTATGGGATACTACAATGAGCAGTTCTTC
NA	TRBV7-8	TRBJ2-1	TRBD2	CASRTSSGEGRNEQFF	TGTGCCAGCAGGACATCTAGCGGGGAAGGGCGCAATGAGCAGTTCTTC
NA	TRBV6-2/TRBV6-3	TRBJ2-7	NA	CASSYPVLSHEQYF	TGTGCCAGCAGTTACCCGGTGTTGTCCCACGAGCAGTACTTC
NA	TRBV29-1	TRBJ2-7	NA	CRQGEHYEQYF	TGCAGGCAGGGAGAGCACTACGAGCAGTACTTC
NA	TRBV6-5	TRBJ2-7	NA	CASSYHYEQYF	TGTGCCAGCAGTTACCACTACGAGCAGTACTTC
NA	TRBV7-2	TRBJ1-2	NA	CANWGGGGYTF	TGTGCCAACTGGGGGGGCGGTGGCTACACCTTC
NA	TRBV29-1	TRBJ1-2	NA	CSYQRGDGYTF	TGCAGCTATCAGCGCGGGGATGGCTACACCTTC
NA	TRBV6-5	TRBJ2-7	NA	CASSYSSSYEQYF	TGTGCCAGCAGTTACTCGTCCAGCTACGAGCAGTACTTC
NA	TRBV6-2/TRBV6-3	TRBJ1-2	NA	CASSYDGIYGYTF	TGTGCCAGCAGTTACGACGGGATCTATGGCTACACCTTC
NA	TRBV6-5	TRBJ2-1	TRBD2	CASSPLAGGYNEQFF	TGTGCCAGCAGCCCACTAGCGGGGGGCTACAATGAGCAGTTCTTC
NA	TRBV20-1	TRBJ2-7	NA	CSATGAGTSYEQYF	TGCAGTGCTACGGGAGCCGGGACTTCGTACGAGCAGTACTTC
NA	TRBV5-6	TRBJ1-2	NA	CASSFLDSNYGYTF	TGTGCCAGCAGCTTTCTGGACAGTAACTATGGCTACACCTTC
NA	TRBV13	TRBJ1-1	NA	CASTASTEAFF	TGTGCCAGCACCGCGAGCACTGAAGCTTTCTTT
NA	TRBV7-9	TRBJ2-3	TRBD2	CASSPQGLAGGPGTDTQYF	TGTGCCAGCAGCCCCCAGGGACTAGCGGGGGGGCCGGGCACAGATACGCAGTATTTT
NA	TRBV29-1	TRBJ1-1	NA	CSVEDDSRNTEAFF	TGCAGCGTTGAAGATGACTCTAGGAACACTGAAGCTTTCTTT
NA	TRBV15	TRBJ2-1	NA	CATSGGPGDEQFF	TGTGCCACCAGCGGGGGCCCTGGCGATGAGCAGTTCTTC
NA	TRBV4-1	TRBJ2-2	TRBD1	CASSHGQGQPRELFF	TGCGCCAGCAGCCATGGACAGGGCCAGCCTCGGGAGCTGTTTTTT
NA	TRBV7-9	TRBJ2-7	NA	CASSLTQGSSYEQYF	TGTGCCAGCAGCTTAACCCAGGGGAGCTCCTACGAGCAGTACTTC
NA	TRBV13	TRBJ2-5	NA	CASSLRGGEETQYF	TGTGCCAGCAGCCTACGGGGAGGAGAGGAGACCCAGTACTTC
once	TRBV29-1	TRBJ2-1	NA	CTRAPYRHNNEQFF	TGCACGCGAGCCCCTTATCGCCATAACAATGAGCAGTTCTTC
NA	TRBV20-1	TRBJ2-7	NA	CSARGQATYEQYF	TGCAGTGCTAGGGGGCAGGCGACCTACGAGCAGTACTTC
NA	TRBV27	TRBJ1-6	NA	CASSSKYSVVTPLHF	TGTGCCAGCAGTTCAAAATACTCAGTAGTAACACCCCTCCACTTT
NA	TRBV29-1	TRBJ2-7	NA	CSVEVSQYEQYF	TGCAGCGTTGAAGTTTCACAGTACGAGCAGTACTTC
NA	TRBV7-9	TRBJ2-7	NA	CASSLASAYEQYF	TGTGCCAGCAGCTTAGCGTCGGCCTACGAGCAGTACTTC
NA	TRBV7-2	TRBJ2-7	TRBD2	CASSLRAGTIYEQYF	TGTGCCAGCAGCCTAAGAGCGGGGACCATATACGAGCAGTACTTC
NA	TRBV4-1	TRBJ2-2	NA	CASSQRVTGELFF	TGCGCCAGCAGCCAACGGGTTACCGGGGAGCTGTTTTTT
NA	TRBV19	TRBJ2-1	NA	CASSTGSNEQFF	TGTGCCAGTAGTACAGGGTCCAATGAGCAGTTCTTC
NA	TRBV29-1	TRBJ2-4	NA	CSGGHDKNIQYF	TGCAGCGGGGGACACGACAAAAACATTCAGTACTTC
NA	TRBV29-1	TRBJ2-7	NA	CSVWGRGQQYF	TGCAGCGTTTGGGGGCGGGGGCAGCAGTACTTC
NA	TRBV11-2	TRBJ2-5	NA	CASSPGVVWETQYF	TGTGCCAGCAGCCCCGGTGTGGTATGGGAGACCCAGTACTTC
NA	TRBV7-9	TRBJ1-5	NA	CASSLLQVDQPQHF	TGTGCCAGCAGCTTACTGCAGGTCGATCAGCCCCAGCATTTT
NA	TRBV7-9	TRBJ2-7	NA	CASSFSPYEQYF	TGTGCCAGCAGCTTTAGTCCCTACGAGCAGTACTTC
once	TRBV29-1	TRBJ2-7	NA	CSVPEEGGSGNPYEQYF	TGCAGCGTTCCCGAGGAGGGGGGCAGCGGGAATCCCTACGAGCAGTACTTC
NA	TRBV4-3	TRBJ2-5	NA	CASSQDLTRRETQYF	TGCGCCAGCAGCCAAGATCTTACCAGAAGGGAGACCCAGTACTTC
NA	TRBV27	TRBJ1-2	NA	CASSLVPGSYGYTF	TGTGCCAGCAGTTTAGTCCCGGGGTCCTATGGCTACACCTTC
NA	TRBV2	TRBJ2-5	NA	CAGGPGDLQETQYF	TGTGCCGGGGGGCCGGGGGACCTACAAGAGACCCAGTACTTC
NA	TRBV4-2	TRBJ2-3	TRBD1	CASSQDFRTGGADTQYF	TGTGCCAGCAGCCAAGATTTTCGGACAGGGGGCGCAGATACGCAGTATTTT
NA	TRBV13	TRBJ1-2	NA	CASSSMTVNYGYTF	TGTGCCAGCAGCTCCATGACAGTGAACTATGGCTACACCTTC
once	TRBV7-8	TRBJ2-3	NA	CASSPESTDTQYF	TGTGCCAGCAGCCCCGAGAGCACAGATACGCAGTATTTT
NA	TRBV9	TRBJ2-5	NA	CASSVGGGTQYF	TGTGCCAGCAGCGTCGGCGGAGGGACCCAGTACTTC
NA	TRBV29-1	TRBJ2-3	TRBD1	CSVTTGDDTQYF	TGCAGCGTAACTACAGGGGACGATACGCAGTATTTT
NA	TRBV20-1	TRBJ1-5	NA	CSAIRGLTGNSNQPQHF	TGCAGTGCTATTAGGGGCCTTACGGGGAATAGCAATCAGCCCCAGCATTTT
NA	TRBV4-1	TRBJ2-1	TRBD2	CASSQETAGEYNEQFF	TGCGCCAGCAGCCAAGAGACAGCGGGGGAGTACAATGAGCAGTTCTTC
NA	TRBV7-3	TRBJ2-3	NA	CASSPLGPDTQYF	TGTGCCAGCAGCCCCCTGGGCCCAGATACGCAGTATTTT
NA	TRBV4-1	TRBJ1-2	TRBD1	CASSPGQGLDYGYTF	TGCGCCAGCAGCCCGGGACAGGGGCTCGACTATGGCTACACCTTC
NA	TRBV29-1	TRBJ2-1	TRBD1	CSVAGTGSSYNEQFF	TGCAGCGTTGCCGGGACAGGGAGCTCCTACAATGAGCAGTTCTTC
NA	TRBV9	TRBJ2-7	NA	CASSVGGTHYEQYF	TGTGCCAGCAGCGTAGGGGGGACACACTACGAGCAGTACTTC
NA	TRBV4-1	TRBJ2-3	NA	CASSQDPNTDTQYF	TGCGCCAGCAGCCAAGATCCTAACACAGATACGCAGTATTTT
NA	TRBV4-3	TRBJ2-7	NA	CASSQVIWDGGGLYEQYF	TGCGCCAGCAGCCAAGTAATTTGGGACGGCGGGGGCTTATACGAGCAGTACTTC
NA	TRBV7-9	TRBJ1-1	TRBD1	CASRAPGQGTLNTEAFF	TGTGCCAGCAGGGCGCCGGGACAGGGGACATTGAACACTGAAGCTTTCTTT
NA	TRBV23-1	TRBJ2-3	NA	CASSQSPDGTDTQYF	TGCGCCAGCAGTCAATCGCCTGACGGCACAGATACGCAGTATTTT
NA	TRBV5-1	TRBJ1-2	TRBD1	CASSFGTGVDGYTF	TGCGCCAGCAGCTTCGGGACAGGGGTGGATGGCTACACCTTC
NA	TRBV7-9	TRBJ2-1	NA	CASVGASSYNEQFF	TGTGCCAGCGTGGGAGCGAGCTCCTACAATGAGCAGTTCTTC